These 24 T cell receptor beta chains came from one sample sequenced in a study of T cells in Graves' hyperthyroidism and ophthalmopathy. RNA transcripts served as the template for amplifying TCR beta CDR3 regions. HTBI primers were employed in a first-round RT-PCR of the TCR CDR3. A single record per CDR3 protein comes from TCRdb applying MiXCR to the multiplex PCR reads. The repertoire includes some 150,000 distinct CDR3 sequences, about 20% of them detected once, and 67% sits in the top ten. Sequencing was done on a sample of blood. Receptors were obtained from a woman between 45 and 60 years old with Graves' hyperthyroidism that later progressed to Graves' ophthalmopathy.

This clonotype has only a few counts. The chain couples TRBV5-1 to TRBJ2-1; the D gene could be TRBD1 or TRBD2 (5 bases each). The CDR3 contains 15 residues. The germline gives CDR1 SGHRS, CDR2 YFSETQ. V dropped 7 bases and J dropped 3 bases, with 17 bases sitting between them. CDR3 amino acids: CASRPPWGSYNEQFF. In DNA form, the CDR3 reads TGCGCCAGCCGCCCCCCCTGGGGGAGCTACAATGAGCAGTTCTTC.

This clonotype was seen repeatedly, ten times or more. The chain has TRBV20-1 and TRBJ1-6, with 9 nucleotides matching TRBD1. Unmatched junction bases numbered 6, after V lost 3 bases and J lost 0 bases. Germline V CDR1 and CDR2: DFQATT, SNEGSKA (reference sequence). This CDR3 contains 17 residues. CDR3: CSASGGTGSSYNSPLHF. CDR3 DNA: TGCAGTGCTAGTGGCGGGACAGGGAGCTCCTATAATTCACCCCTCCACTTT.

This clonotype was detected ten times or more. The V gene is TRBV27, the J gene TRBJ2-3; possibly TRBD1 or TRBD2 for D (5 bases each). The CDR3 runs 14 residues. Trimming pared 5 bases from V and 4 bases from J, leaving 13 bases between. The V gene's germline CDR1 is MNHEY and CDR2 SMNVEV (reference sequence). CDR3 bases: TGTGCCAGCAGTCCGGGACGGCGGGCAGATACGCAGTATTTT. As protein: CASSPGRRADTQYF.

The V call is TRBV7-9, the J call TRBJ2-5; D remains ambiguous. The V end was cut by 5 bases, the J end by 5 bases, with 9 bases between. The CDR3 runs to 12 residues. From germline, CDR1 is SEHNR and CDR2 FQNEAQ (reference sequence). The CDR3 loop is CASSINGETQYF. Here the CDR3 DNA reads TGTGCCAGCAGCATCAATGGGGAGACCCAGTACTTC.

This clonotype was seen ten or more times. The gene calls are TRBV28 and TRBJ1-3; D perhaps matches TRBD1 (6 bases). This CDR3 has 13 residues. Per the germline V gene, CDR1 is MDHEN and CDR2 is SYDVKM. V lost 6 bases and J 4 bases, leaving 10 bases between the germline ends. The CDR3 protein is CASRGGLGNTIYF. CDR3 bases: TGTGCCAGCAGAGGGGGGTTAGGAAACACCATATATTTT.

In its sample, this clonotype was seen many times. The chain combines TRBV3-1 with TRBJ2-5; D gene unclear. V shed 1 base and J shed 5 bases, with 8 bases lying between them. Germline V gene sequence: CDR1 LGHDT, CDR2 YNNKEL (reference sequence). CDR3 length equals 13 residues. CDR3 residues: CASSQGLGETQYF. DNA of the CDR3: TGTGCCAGCAGCCAAGGCCTCGGGGAGACCCAGTACTTC.

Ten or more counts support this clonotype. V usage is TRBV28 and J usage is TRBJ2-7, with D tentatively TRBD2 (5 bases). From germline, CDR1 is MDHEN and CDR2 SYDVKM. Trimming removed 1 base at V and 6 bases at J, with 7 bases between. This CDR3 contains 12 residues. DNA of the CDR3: TGTGCCAGCAGTTTATTAGGGAGCGAGCAGTACTTC. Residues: CASSLLGSEQYF.

The chain's CDR3 is CASSVDRNTGELFF. Written as DNA, the CDR3 is TGTGCCAGTAGTGTCGACCGGAACACCGGGGAGCTGTTTTTT. The rearrangement links TRBV19 to TRBJ2-2; D is unresolved. Trimming took off 5 bases at V and 1 base at J, with 8 bases between the two ends. CDR3 length: 14 residues. CDR1 and CDR2 (germline): LNHDA, SQIVND (reference sequence). Using reference TRBV19 and TRBJ2-2 for the parts outside the CDR3, the full variable domain is DGGITQSPKYLFRKEGQNVTLSCEQNLNHDAMYWYRQDPGQGLRLIYYSQIVNDFQKGDIAEGYSVSREKKESFPLTVTSAQKNPTAFYLCASSVDRNTGELFFGEGSRLTVL.

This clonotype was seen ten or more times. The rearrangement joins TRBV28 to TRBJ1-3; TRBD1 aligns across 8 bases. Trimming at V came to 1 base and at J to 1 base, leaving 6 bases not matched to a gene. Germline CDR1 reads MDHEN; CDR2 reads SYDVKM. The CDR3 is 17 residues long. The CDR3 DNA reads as TGTGCCAGCAGTTTATCGACCTACAGGGGGTCTGGAAACACCATATATTTT. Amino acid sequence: CASSLSTYRGSGNTIYF.

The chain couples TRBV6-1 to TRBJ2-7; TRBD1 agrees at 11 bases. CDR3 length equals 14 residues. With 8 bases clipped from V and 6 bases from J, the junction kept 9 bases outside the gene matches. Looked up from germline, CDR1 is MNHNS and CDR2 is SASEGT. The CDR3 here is CASRPGGTGGEQYF. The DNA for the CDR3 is TGTGCCAGCCGTCCTGGGGGGACAGGGGGCGAGCAGTACTTC.

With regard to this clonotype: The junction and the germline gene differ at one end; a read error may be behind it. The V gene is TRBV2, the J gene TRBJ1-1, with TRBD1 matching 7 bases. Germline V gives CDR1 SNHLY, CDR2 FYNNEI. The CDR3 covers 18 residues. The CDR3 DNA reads TGTGCCAGCACTAGAGGACAGGTCGCGTCCCCTTTGAACACTGAAGCTCTCTTT. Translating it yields CASTRGQVASPLNTEALF.

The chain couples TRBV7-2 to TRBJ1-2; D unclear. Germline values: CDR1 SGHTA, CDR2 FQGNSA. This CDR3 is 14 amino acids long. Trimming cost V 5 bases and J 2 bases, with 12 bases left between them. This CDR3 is CASSQAGINYGYTF. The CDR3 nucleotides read TGTGCCAGCAGCCAAGCGGGGATCAACTATGGCTACACCTTC.

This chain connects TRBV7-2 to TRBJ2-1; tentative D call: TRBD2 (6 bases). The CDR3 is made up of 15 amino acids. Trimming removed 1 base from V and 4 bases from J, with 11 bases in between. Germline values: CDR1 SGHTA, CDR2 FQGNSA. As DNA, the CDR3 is TGTGCCAGCAGCTTAGGGGGAGGCGATTACAATGAGCAGTTCTTC. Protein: CASSLGGGDYNEQFF.

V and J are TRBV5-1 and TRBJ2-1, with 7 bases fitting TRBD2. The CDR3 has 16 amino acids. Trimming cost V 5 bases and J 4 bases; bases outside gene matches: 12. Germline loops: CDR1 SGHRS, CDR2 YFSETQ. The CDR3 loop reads CASSSLAGVRYNEQFF. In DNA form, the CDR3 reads TGCGCCAGCAGTAGTTTGGCGGGAGTTCGGTACAATGAGCAGTTCTTC.

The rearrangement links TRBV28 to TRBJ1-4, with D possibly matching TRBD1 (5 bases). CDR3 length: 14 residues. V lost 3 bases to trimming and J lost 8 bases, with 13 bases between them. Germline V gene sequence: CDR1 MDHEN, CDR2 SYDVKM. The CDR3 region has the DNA TGTGCCAGCAGTTTGGGAGGGGTTGAGGAAAAACTGTTTTTT. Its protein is CASSLGGVEEKLFF.

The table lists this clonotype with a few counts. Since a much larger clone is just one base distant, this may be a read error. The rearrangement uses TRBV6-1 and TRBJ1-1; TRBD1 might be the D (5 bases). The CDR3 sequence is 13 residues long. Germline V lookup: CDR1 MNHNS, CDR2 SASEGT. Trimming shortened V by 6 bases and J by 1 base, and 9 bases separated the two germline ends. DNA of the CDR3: TGTGCCAGCAGGTTTCAGGGGAACACTGAAGCTTTCTTT. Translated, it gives CASRFQGNTEAFF.

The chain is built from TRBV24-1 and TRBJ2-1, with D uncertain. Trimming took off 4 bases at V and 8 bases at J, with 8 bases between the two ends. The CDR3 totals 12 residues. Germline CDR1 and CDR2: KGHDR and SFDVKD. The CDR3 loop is CATSDSWDEQFF. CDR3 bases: TGTGCCACCAGTGACTCCTGGGATGAGCAGTTCTTC.

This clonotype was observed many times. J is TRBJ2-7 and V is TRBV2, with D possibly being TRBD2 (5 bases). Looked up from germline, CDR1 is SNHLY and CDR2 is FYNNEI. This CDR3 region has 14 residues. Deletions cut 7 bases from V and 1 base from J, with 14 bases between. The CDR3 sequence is CASTPTRDSYEQYF. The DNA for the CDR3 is TGTGCCAGCACCCCGACACGGGATTCCTACGAGCAGTACTTC.

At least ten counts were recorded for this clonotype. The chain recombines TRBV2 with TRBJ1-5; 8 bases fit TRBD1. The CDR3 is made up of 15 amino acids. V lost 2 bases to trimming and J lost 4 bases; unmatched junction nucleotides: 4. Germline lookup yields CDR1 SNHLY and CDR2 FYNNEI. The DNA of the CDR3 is TGTGCCAGCAGTGAAAAGACAGGGGATAATCAGCCCCAGCATTTT. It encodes CASSEKTGDNQPQHF.

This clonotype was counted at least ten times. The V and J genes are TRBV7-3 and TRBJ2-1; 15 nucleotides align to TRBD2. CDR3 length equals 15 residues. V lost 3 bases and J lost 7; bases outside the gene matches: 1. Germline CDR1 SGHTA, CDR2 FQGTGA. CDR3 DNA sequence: TGTGCCAGCAGCTTTGGGACTAGCGGGAGGAATGAGCAGTTCTTC. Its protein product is CASSFGTSGRNEQFF.

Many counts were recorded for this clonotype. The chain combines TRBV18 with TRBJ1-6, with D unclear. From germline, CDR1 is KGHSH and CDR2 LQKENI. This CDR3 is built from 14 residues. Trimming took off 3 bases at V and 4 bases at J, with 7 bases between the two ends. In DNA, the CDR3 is TGTGCCAGCTCACCGGAGGTGTATAATTCACCCCTCCACTTT. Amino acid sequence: CASSPEVYNSPLHF.

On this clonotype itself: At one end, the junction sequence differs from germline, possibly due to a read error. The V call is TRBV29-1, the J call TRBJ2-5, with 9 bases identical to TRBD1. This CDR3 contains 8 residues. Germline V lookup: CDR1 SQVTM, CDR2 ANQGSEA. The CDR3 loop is CSGTGVHF. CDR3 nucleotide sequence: TGCAGCGGGACAGGGGTCCACTTC.

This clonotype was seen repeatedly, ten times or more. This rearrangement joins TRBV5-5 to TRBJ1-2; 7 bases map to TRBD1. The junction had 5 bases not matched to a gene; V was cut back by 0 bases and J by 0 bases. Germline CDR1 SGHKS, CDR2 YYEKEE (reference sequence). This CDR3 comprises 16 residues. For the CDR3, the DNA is TGTGCCAGCAGCTTGGAAGGGGGCGCTGCTAACTATGGCTACACCTTC. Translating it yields CASSLEGGAANYGYTF.

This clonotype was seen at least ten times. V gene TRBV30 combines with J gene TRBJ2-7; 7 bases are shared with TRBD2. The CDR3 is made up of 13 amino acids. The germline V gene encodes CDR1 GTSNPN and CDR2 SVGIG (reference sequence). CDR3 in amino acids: CATTSAVAYEQYF. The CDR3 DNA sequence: TGTGCGACAACTAGCGCTGTTGCCTACGAGCAGTACTTC.